This T cell receptor (beta chain) was identified in a study of OX40 agonist ivuxolimab in advanced cancers. Sequenced by immunoSEQ multiplex PCR; TCRdb stores in-frame clones only, minus some. The profile covers about 72,000 clones, with roughly nine tenths appearing a single time and roughly 11% taken by the ten largest. Trimming pared 5 bases from V and 4 bases from J, leaving 11 bases between. Germline V gene sequence: CDR1 SEHNR, CDR2 FQNEAQ (reference sequence). This CDR3 comprises 13 residues. The chain joins TRBV7-9 to TRBJ2-5; no definite D call. The sample was CD4+ or CD8+ T cells sorted from blood, taken in a trial of the OX40 agonist ivuxolimab. The receptor was derived from an adult with an advanced solid tumor such as melanoma, head and neck, liver or kidney cancer. The CDR3 DNA reads as TGTGCCAGCAGCCCCATAGTGCGAGAGACCCAGTACTTC. Protein: CASSPIVRETQYF.